This TCR beta chain is drawn from a study of blood T cell repertoires in COVID-19. Across the study: PBMCs, B-cell-depleted T cells, or T cells were the source of the cDNA or gDNA that made up the material.

Sequencing used immunoSEQ multiplex PCR; TCRdb keeps in-frame clones, though not all of them. The table has about 320,000 clones, around 88% seen once. Germline V gene lookup returns CDR1 LNHNV and CDR2 YYDKDF (reference sequence). V was clipped by 8 bases and J by 0 bases, with 8 bases between them. This CDR3 is built from 13 residues. The TCR originated in a young woman with COVID-19, enrolled during active disease. The J gene is TRBJ2-1, the V gene TRBV15, with D possibly matching TRBD2 (6 bases). Sequencing input: peripheral blood. The CDR3 protein is CATRGSSYNEQFF. In nucleotides, the CDR3 is TGTGCCACCCGGGGGAGCTCCTACAATGAGCAGTTCTTC.